Reported below is one T cell receptor beta chain. This entry comes from a study of T cell changes during pregnancy in multiple sclerosis. There are 16 residues in the CDR3. Per germline, CDR1 GTSNPN and CDR2 SVGIG (reference sequence). J gave up 7 bases and V 0 bases, and 10 bases lay outside the gene matches. The data were produced by immunoSEQ multiplex PCR, yet TCRdb's version contains in-frame clones alone and is incomplete. The table shows around 64,000 clones, with about 93% occurring only once. The sample here was CD4+ T cells from peripheral blood mononuclear cells, taken after pregnancy. The sequence came from a female donor with multiple sclerosis, enrolled in a pregnancy study. V is TRBV30 and J is TRBJ2-1; 9 bases match TRBD2. As DNA, the CDR3 is TGTGCCTGGAGTGTGGACCTAGCGGGACCACCGAATGAGCAGTTCTTC. Translating it yields CAWSVDLAGPPNEQFF.